This TCR beta chain is drawn from a study of CD8 T cells in Susac syndrome. Random hexamers primed reverse transcription of about 0.45 to 1 ug RNA. MiXCR was run by TCRdb on the immunoSEQ multiplex PCR reads, yielding one entry per CDR3 protein. The sample contains 130,000 to 150,000 distinct CDR3 sequences, almost 96% of which appear only once. V was pared by 7 bases and J by 1 base, with 13 bases between. The CDR3 runs 14 residues. The germline gives CDR1 MGHRA, CDR2 YSYEKL. CD8+ and CD4+ T cells from blood underwent TCR beta sequencing, which was carried out in a high-throughput format. Patients with Susac syndrome fulfilled recently defined diagnostic criteria for definite or probable disease. While CD8+ and CD4+ T cells were isolated negatively, TEMRA cells were enriched by FACS.

The chain joins TRBV4-1 to TRBJ1-1; D gene uncertain. The sequence was collected from a human donor with Susac syndrome. The material sequenced was CD4+ T cells from PBMCs. In DNA form, the CDR3 reads TGCGCCAGCACTCCGGGCGGCGGGAACACTGAAGCTTTCTTT. Its protein product is CASTPGGGNTEAFF.